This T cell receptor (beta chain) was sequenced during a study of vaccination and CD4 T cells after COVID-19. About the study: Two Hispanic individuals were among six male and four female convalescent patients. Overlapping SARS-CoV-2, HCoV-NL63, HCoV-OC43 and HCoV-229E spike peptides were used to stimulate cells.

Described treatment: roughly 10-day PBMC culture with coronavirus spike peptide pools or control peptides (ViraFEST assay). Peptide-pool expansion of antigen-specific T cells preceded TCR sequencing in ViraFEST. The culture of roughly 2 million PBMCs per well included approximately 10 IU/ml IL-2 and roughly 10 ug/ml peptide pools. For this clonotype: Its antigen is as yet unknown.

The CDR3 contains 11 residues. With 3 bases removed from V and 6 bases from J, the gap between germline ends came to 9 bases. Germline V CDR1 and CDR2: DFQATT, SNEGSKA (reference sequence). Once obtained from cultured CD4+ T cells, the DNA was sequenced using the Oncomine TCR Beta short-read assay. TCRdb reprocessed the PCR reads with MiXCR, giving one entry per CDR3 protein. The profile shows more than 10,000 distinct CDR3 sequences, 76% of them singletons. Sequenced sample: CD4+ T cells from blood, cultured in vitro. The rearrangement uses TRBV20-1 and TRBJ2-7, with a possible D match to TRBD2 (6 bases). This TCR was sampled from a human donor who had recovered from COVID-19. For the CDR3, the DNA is TGCAGTGCTAGGCCGACTAGCGAGCAGTACTTC. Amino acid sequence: CSARPTSEQYF.